One and the same sample provided the 17 T cell receptor beta chains below, sequenced in a study of Ad26.COV2.S vaccination and SARS-CoV-2 variants. The treatment here: 15 to 20 received Ad26.COV2.S at low or high dose, single or two shots; a few received placebo; per-sample allocation not given. The samples date from day 63 after the first vaccine or placebo injection. Repertoires were generated with immunoSEQ multiplex PCR, while TCRdb's copy carries only in-frame clones and drops some. Seen here are about 400,000 clones, about four fifths observed once, and the top ten hold approximately 7.8%. The sample here was peripheral blood, taken in a trial of Ad26.COV2.S vaccine versus placebo. The receptors stem from a person between 18 and 59 years old who received the Ad26.COV2.S COVID-19 vaccine or a placebo.

V usage is TRBV18 and J usage is TRBJ2-1; 12 positions match TRBD1. The CDR3 covers 15 residues. J lost 10 bases, V lost 3 bases, and 7 bases had no gene match. Per the germline V gene, CDR1 is KGHSH and CDR2 is LQKENI. This chain's CDR3 is CASSPVGQGAKEQFF. DNA of the CDR3: TGTGCCAGCTCACCTGTGGGACAGGGGGCTAAAGAGCAGTTCTTC. The whole variable domain, remainder taken from reference TRBV18 and TRBJ2-1, is NAGVMQNPRHLVRRRGQEARLRCSPMKGHSHVYWYRQLPEEGLKFMVYLQKENIIDESGMPKERFSAEFPKEGPSILRIQQVVRGDSAAYFCASSPVGQGAKEQFFGPGTRLTVL.

The chain is built from TRBV4-2 and TRBJ2-1; D unresolved. Per the germline V gene, CDR1 is LGHNA and CDR2 is YNFKEQ. The CDR3 is 12 residues long. The V end lost 4 bases, the J end lost 9 bases, and 10 bases lay between the germline ends. This CDR3 is CASSPRAAEQFF. DNA for the CDR3: TGTGCCAGCAGCCCGCGTGCGGCTGAGCAGTTCTTC.

The chain carries TRBV15 and TRBJ2-2; the match to TRBD2 covers 11 bases. The V gene end was trimmed by 5 bases and the J gene end by 7 bases; junction bases not matched to a gene: 3. Germline values: CDR1 LNHNV, CDR2 YYDKDF (reference sequence). This CDR3 region has 14 residues. The CDR3 region is CATSLGTSGGELFF. The CDR3 coding sequence is TGTGCCACCAGCCTGGGGACTAGCGGCGGGGAGCTGTTTTTT.

The V call is TRBV7-2, the J call TRBJ2-2; the D is unclear. Trimming removed 5 bases at V and 9 bases at J, with 10 bases between. CDR3 length equals 12 residues. Per germline, CDR1 SGHTA and CDR2 FQGNSA. CDR3 residues: CASSLTLRELFF. The DNA of the CDR3 is TGTGCCAGCAGCCTAACACTCCGGGAGCTGTTTTTT. Variable domain in full (rest from reference TRBV7-2 and TRBJ2-2): GAGVSQSPSNKVTEKGKDVELRCDPISGHTALYWYRQSLGQGLEFLIYFQGNSAPDKSGLPSDRFSAERTGGSVSTLTIQRTQQEDSAVYLCASSLTLRELFFGEGSRLTVL.

This chain joins TRBV2 and TRBJ2-5; no clear D gene. V shed 6 bases and J shed 2 bases, with 10 bases lying between them. The CDR3 totals 13 residues. Germline assignment: CDR1 SNHLY and CDR2 FYNNEI. The CDR3 DNA is TGTGCCAGCAGGGGAAGAGCGCAAGAGACCCAGTACTTC. It encodes CASRGRAQETQYF.

This rearrangement joins TRBV3-1 (or the pseudogene TRBV3-2) to TRBJ2-3; the D gene is possibly TRBD2 (7 bases). Germline V lookup: CDR1 LGHDT, CDR2 YNNKEL (reference sequence). Trimming pared 8 bases from V and 8 bases from J, leaving 17 bases between. There are 13 residues in the CDR3. CDR3 sequence reads: CASWGGGGGTQYF. The CDR3 DNA reads as TGTGCCAGCTGGGGAGGGGGAGGAGGTACGCAGTATTTT.

J is TRBJ2-3 and V is TRBV4-3, with 8 bases identical to TRBD1. The V and J ends lost 0 bases and 6 bases, in that order; junction bases with no gene match: 5. Germline lookup yields CDR1 LGHNA and CDR2 YSLEER. CDR3 size: 15 residues. The CDR3 DNA follows: TGCGCCAGCAGCCAAGAACCGCAGGGGGCCGATACGCAGTATTTT. Translated, it gives CASSQEPQGADTQYF.

In this sample, this clone turned up once. The chain employs TRBV21-1 and TRBJ2-5; the table's D call TRBD2 went unverified against the DNA. TRBV21-1 is marked as a pseudogene. CDR3 length: 16 residues. CDR3 bases: TGTGCCAGCAGCAAAGTCAAGACTTCGGGGGGAGAGACCCAGTACTTC. It translates to CASSKVKTSGGETQYF.

The chain couples TRBV2 to TRBJ2-5, with unresolved D. V shed 3 bases and J shed 5 bases, with 13 bases lying between them. The CDR3 is made up of 14 amino acids. CDR1 and CDR2 from the germline V gene are SNHLY and FYNNEI. The CDR3, as DNA: TGTGCCAGCAGTGATTGGGTGTCCAGGGAGACCCAGTACTTC. It translates to CASSDWVSRETQYF.

For the CDR3, the DNA is TGTGCCAGCAGCGCAGAAACAGGGCCGGGTCAGCCCCAGCATTTT. This gives the protein CASSAETGPGQPQHF. The V and J genes are TRBV9 and TRBJ1-5, with a weak D call TRBD1 (6 bases). V was shortened by 3 bases and J by 6 bases, with 16 bases between the two germline ends. CDR1 SGDLS and CDR2 YYNGEE come from the germline V gene. This CDR3 contains 15 residues. Filled out from reference TRBV9 and TRBJ1-5, the complete variable domain reads DSGVTQTPKHLITATGQRVTLRCSPRSGDLSVYWYQQSLDQGLQFLIQYYNGEERAKGNILERFSAQQFPDLHSELNLSSLELGDSALYFCASSAETGPGQPQHFGDGTRLSIL.

This clone showed up just a few times. V usage is TRBV9 and J usage is TRBJ2-1; TRBD2 agrees at 11 bases. The V segment lost 0 bases and the J segment 9 bases; nucleotides outside the gene matches: 5. In germline, CDR1 is SGDLS, CDR2 YYNGEE. The CDR3 loop spans 15 amino acids. CDR3 in amino acids: CASSVALAGGGEQFF. DNA for the CDR3: TGTGCCAGCAGCGTAGCTTTAGCGGGAGGGGGTGAGCAGTTCTTC.

The chain is built from TRBV25-1 and TRBJ1-1; the D is unclear. CDR3 length: 12 residues. V gave up 7 bases and J gave up 3 bases, with 9 bases separating them. CDR1 is MGHDK, CDR2 SYGVNS, per germline. DNA of the CDR3: TGTGCCAGCAAAGCGGACGACACTGAAGCTTTCTTT. It codes for CASKADDTEAFF.

Ten or more counts support this clone. CDR3 nucleotide sequence: TGTGCCAGCAGACTTACCGGGTACCGTTCACCCCTCCACTTT. Translation: CASRLTGYRSPLHF. The chain employs TRBV7-2 and TRBJ1-6, with unresolved D. The CDR3 is made up of 14 amino acids. Germline-derived CDR1 and CDR2 are SGHTA and FQGNSA. V was clipped by 6 bases and J by 9 bases, with 15 bases between them.

The chain carries TRBV19 and TRBJ1-2; TRBD1 is a possible D gene (5 bases). The germline V and J ends were trimmed by 3 bases and 7 bases, with 18 bases remaining between them. The CDR3 loop spans 15 amino acids. The V gene's germline CDR1 is LNHDA and CDR2 SQIVND (reference sequence). CDR3: CASSMGRFEGTGYTF. The CDR3 nucleotides read TGTGCCAGTAGTATGGGGCGGTTCGAGGGAACTGGCTACACCTTC.

V and J are TRBV14 and TRBJ2-2, with D possibly being TRBD2 (7 bases). V lost 1 base and J lost 4, with 13 bases in between. The CDR3 sequence is 16 residues long. Germline CDR1 and CDR2: SGHDN and FVKESK. The CDR3 here is CASSQGYRGATGELFF. The CDR3 bases are TGTGCCAGCAGCCAAGGCTACCGGGGGGCCACCGGGGAGCTGTTTTTT.

This clone was detected once. J is TRBJ1-2 and V is TRBV5-1, with D perhaps TRBD1 (5 bases). The germline V gene encodes CDR1 SGHRS and CDR2 YFSETQ. Trimming removed 3 bases from V and 6 bases from J, with 12 bases in between. The CDR3 has 13 residues. The CDR3 DNA reads as TGCGCCAGCAGCTCACATCAGGGTGATGGCTACACCTTC. It yields the protein CASSSHQGDGYTF.

The chain recombines TRBV3-1 (or the pseudogene TRBV3-2) with TRBJ2-1, with TRBD2 matching 10 bases. The CDR3 covers 16 residues. Germline lookup yields CDR1 LGHDT and CDR2 YNNKEL (reference sequence). V shed 2 bases and J 6 bases; nucleotides not matched to a gene: 7. CDR3 nucleotide sequence: TGTGCCAGCAGCCAACCCGGACTAGCGGTTCTCAATGAGCAGTTCTTC. It yields the protein CASSQPGLAVLNEQFF.